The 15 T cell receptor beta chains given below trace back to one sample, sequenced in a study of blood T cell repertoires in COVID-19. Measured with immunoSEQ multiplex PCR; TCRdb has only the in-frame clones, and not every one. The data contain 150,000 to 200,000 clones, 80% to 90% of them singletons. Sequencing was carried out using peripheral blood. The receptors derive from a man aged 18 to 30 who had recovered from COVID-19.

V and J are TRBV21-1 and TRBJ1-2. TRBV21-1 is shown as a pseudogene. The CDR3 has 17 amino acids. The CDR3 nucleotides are TGTGCCAGCAGCACTCGAGGTGGAGGGAGGGTTGGCTATGGCTACACCTTC. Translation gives CASSTRGGGRVGYGYTF.

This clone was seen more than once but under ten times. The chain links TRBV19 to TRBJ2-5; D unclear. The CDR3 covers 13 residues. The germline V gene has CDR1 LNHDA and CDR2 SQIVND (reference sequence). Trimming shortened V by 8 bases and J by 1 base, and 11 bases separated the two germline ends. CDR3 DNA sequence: TGTGCCAGTGGCTACACGGGCCAAGAGACCCAGTACTTC. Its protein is CASGYTGQETQYF.

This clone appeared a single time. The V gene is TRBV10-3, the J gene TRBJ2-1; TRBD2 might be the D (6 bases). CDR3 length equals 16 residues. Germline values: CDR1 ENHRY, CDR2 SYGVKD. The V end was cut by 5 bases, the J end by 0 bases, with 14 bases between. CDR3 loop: CAISRGSGSSYNEQFF. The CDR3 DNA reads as TGTGCCATCAGTCGCGGTAGCGGTAGCTCCTACAATGAGCAGTTCTTC.

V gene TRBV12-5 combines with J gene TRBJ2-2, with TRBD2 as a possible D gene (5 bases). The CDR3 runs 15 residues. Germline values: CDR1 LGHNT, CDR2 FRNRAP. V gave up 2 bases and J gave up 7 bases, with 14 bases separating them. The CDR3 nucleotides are TGTGCTAGTGGTTTGCCCCGGGATTTTGGCGGGGAGCTGTTTTTT. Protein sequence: CASGLPRDFGGELFF.

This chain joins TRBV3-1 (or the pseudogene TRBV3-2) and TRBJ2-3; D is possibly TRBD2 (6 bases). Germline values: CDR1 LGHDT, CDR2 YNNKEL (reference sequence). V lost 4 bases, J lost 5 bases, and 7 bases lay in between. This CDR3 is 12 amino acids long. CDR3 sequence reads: CASSPREDTQYF. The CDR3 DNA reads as TGTGCCAGCAGCCCGCGGGAAGATACGCAGTATTTT.

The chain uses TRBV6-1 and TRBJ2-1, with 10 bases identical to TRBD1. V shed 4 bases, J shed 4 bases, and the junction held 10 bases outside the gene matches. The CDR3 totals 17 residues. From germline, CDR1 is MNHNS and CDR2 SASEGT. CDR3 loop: CASSGTTGGFDYNEQFF. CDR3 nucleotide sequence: TGTGCCAGCAGTGGTACGACAGGGGGCTTCGATTACAATGAGCAGTTCTTC.

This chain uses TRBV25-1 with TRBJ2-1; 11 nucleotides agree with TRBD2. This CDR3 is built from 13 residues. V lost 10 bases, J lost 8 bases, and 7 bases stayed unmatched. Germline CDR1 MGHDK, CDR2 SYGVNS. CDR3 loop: CATSRLAGYEQFF. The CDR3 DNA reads TGTGCCACCTCACGACTAGCGGGATATGAGCAGTTCTTC.

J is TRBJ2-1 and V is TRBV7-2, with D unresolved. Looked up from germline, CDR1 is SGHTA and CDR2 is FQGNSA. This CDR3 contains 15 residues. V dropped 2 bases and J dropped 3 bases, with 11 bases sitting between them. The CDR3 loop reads CASSLSLTYYNEQFF. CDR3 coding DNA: TGTGCCAGCAGCTTAAGTTTGACTTACTACAATGAGCAGTTCTTC.

The chain's CDR3 is CASSQGTAYNSPLHF. CDR3 in DNA: TGCGCCAGCAGCCAAGGGACAGCTTATAATTCACCCCTCCACTTT. This chain uses TRBV4-1 with TRBJ1-6; D may be TRBD1 (6 bases). Germline loops: CDR1 MGHRA, CDR2 YSYEKL. The V and J ends lost 1 base and 4 bases respectively, with 8 bases between them. CDR3 size: 15 residues.

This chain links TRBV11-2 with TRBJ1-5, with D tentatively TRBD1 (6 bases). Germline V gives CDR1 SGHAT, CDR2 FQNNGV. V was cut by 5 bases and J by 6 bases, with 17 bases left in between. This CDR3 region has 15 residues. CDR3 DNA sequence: TGTGCCAGCAGCCTTGACGGGGGGCACGGTCAGCCCCAGCATTTT. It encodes CASSLDGGHGQPQHF.

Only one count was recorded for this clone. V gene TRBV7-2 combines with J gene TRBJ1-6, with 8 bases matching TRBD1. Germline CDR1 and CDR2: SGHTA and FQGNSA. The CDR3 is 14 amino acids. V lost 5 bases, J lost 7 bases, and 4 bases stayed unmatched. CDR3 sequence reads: CASSPRQGNSPLHF. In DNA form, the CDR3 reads TGTGCCAGCAGCCCACGACAGGGGAATTCACCCCTCCACTTT.

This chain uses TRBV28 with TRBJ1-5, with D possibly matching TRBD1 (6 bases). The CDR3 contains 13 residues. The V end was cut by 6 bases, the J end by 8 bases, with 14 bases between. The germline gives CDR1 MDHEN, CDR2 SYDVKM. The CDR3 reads CASSTGYLEPQHF. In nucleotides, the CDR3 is TGTGCCAGCAGCACAGGGTATTTGGAGCCCCAGCATTTT.

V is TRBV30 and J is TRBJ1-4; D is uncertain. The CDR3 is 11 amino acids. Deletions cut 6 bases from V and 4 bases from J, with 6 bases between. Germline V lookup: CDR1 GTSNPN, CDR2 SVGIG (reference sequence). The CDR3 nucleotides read TGTGCCTGCCAGTATAATGAAAAACTGTTTTTT. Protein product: CACQYNEKLFF.

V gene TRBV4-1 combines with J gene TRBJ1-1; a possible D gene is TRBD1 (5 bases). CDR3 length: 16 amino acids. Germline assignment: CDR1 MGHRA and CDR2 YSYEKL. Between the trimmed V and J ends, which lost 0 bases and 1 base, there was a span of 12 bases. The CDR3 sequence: CASSQDRLRANTEAFF. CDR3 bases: TGCGCCAGCAGCCAAGATAGGCTCAGGGCGAACACTGAAGCTTTCTTT.

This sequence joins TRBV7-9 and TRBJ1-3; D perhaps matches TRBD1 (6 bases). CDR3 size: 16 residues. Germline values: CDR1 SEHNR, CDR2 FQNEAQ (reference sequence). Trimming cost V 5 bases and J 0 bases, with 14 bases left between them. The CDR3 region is CASSGPTGLSGNTIYF. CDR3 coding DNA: TGTGCCAGCAGCGGCCCCACAGGGCTCTCTGGAAACACCATATATTTT.